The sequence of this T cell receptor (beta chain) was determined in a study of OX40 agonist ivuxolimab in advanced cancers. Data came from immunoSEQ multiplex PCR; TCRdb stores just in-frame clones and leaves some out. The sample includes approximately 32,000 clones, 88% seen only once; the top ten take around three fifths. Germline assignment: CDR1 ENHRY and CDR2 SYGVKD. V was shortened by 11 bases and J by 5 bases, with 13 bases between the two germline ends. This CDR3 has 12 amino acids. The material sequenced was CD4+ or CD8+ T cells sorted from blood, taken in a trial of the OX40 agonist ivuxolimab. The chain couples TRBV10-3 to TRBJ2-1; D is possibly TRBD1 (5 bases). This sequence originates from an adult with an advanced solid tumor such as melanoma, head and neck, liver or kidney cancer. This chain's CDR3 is CAGRTGNNEQFF. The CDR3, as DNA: TGTGCCGGACGCACAGGTAACAATGAGCAGTTCTTC.